These 25 T cell receptor beta chains were sequenced from one sample in a study of blood T cell repertoires in COVID-19. Here immunoSEQ multiplex PCR was the method, and the copy in TCRdb shows in-frame clones only, minus some. Altogether roughly 90,000 clones are present, roughly 80% being singletons, with the ten largest covering 15% to 20%. Sequenced sample: peripheral blood. The origin of the receptors is a woman aged 80 or over with active or convalescent COVID-19.

This clone showed up just a few times. The chain links TRBV7-3 to TRBJ2-2; no clear D. V was cut by 5 bases and J by 7 bases, with 11 bases left in between. The CDR3 loop spans 13 amino acids. Germline assignment: CDR1 SGHTA and CDR2 FQGTGA. In DNA, the CDR3 is TGTGCCAGCAGCCCTTCCTCAGACGGGGAGCTGTTTTTT. Its protein is CASSPSSDGELFF.

This chain uses TRBV5-1 with TRBJ2-7; D is unclear. V was shortened by 4 bases and J by 6 bases, with 14 bases between the two germline ends. The CDR3 spans 13 residues. Germline V lookup: CDR1 SGHRS, CDR2 YFSETQ. Written as DNA, the CDR3 is TGCGCCAGCAGCAGAAGTAGTGAGGCCGAGCAGTACTTC. It is translated as CASSRSSEAEQYF.

CDR3 in DNA: TGTGCCAGCAGCCTGGACAGGGGGCAGGAAAAACTGTTTTTT. It is translated as CASSLDRGQEKLFF. This rearrangement joins TRBV5-4 to TRBJ1-4, with TRBD1 identical over 11 bases. The germline V gene has CDR1 SGHNT and CDR2 YYREEE (reference sequence). V lost 4 bases to trimming and J lost 8 bases; unmatched junction nucleotides: 4. This CDR3 has 14 residues.

The chain combines TRBV5-1 with TRBJ1-1, with 10 positions matching TRBD1. Germline trimming cut 4 bases from V and 0 bases from J; bases unmatched to any gene: 3. The V gene's germline CDR1 is SGHRS and CDR2 YFSETQ. The CDR3 runs 15 residues. CDR3 loop: CASSVTGGMNTEAFF. The CDR3, as DNA: TGCGCCAGCAGCGTGACAGGGGGCATGAACACTGAAGCTTTCTTT.

The rearrangement links TRBV15 to TRBJ2-1; no clear D. The germline gives CDR1 LNHNV, CDR2 YYDKDF (reference sequence). V lost 0 bases, J lost 4 bases, and 7 bases lay in between. The CDR3 loop spans 14 amino acids. The CDR3 reads CATSREQKYNEQFF. The CDR3 region has the DNA TGTGCCACCAGCAGAGAACAAAAATACAATGAGCAGTTCTTC. The full variable domain, in which reference TRBV15 and TRBJ2-1 provide the parts outside the CDR3, is DAMVIQNPRYQVTQFGKPVTLSCSQTLNHNVMYWYQQKSSQAPKLLFHYYDKDFNNEADTPDNFQSRRPNTSFCFLDIRSPGLGDTAMYLCATSREQKYNEQFFGPGTRLTVL.

The chain links TRBV30 to TRBJ2-2, with TRBD2 matching over 7 bases. V shed 0 bases, J shed 8 bases, and the junction held 6 bases outside the gene matches. The CDR3 has 14 residues. CDR1 GTSNPN and CDR2 SVGIG come from the germline V gene (reference sequence). CDR3 in amino acids: CAWSVNAAGGELFF. The DNA of the CDR3 is TGTGCCTGGAGTGTAAATGCAGCGGGAGGGGAGCTGTTTTTT.

The V and J genes are TRBV7-6 and TRBJ1-1; D might be TRBD1 (6 bases). The CDR3 is made up of 14 amino acids. Per the germline V gene, CDR1 is SGHVS and CDR2 is FNYEAQ. V was trimmed by 0 bases and J by 9 bases, leaving 14 bases between them. Written as DNA, the CDR3 is TGTGCCAGCAGCTTAGCGCAAGAGACAGGTAAAGCTTTCTTT. Protein sequence: CASSLAQETGKAFF.

The genes are TRBV19 and TRBJ1-1; D is unresolved. The germline gives CDR1 LNHDA, CDR2 SQIVND (reference sequence). The V end lost 8 bases, the J end lost 0 bases, and 10 bases lay between the germline ends. The CDR3 runs to 13 residues. The CDR3 sequence: CASSATVNTEAFF. CDR3 bases: TGTGCCAGTTCAGCAACAGTGAACACTGAAGCTTTCTTT.

This clone showed up just a few times. This rearrangement joins TRBV28 to TRBJ2-7, with D unresolved. This CDR3 spans 13 amino acids. Trimming pared 4 bases from V and 3 bases from J, leaving 10 bases between. CDR1 and CDR2 from the germline V gene are MDHEN and SYDVKM. The CDR3 sequence: CASSSPGRYEQYF. The CDR3 region has the DNA TGTGCCAGCAGTTCGCCAGGCCGCTACGAGCAGTACTTC.

The CDR3, as DNA: TGTGCCAGCAGTACGTTCACCGGGACAAACACTGAAGCTTTCTTT. Its translation is CASSTFTGTNTEAFF. This rearrangement joins TRBV28 to TRBJ1-1; perhaps TRBD1 as D (6 bases). V was trimmed by 5 bases and J by 2 bases, leaving 15 bases between them. From germline, CDR1 is MDHEN and CDR2 SYDVKM. The CDR3 length is 15 residues.

The V gene is TRBV4-2, the J gene TRBJ1-1, with D possibly matching TRBD1 (5 bases). Per the germline V gene, CDR1 is LGHNA and CDR2 is YNFKEQ. V lost 1 base and J lost 1, with 13 bases in between. CDR3 length: 16 amino acids. The CDR3 protein is CASSQGRQPENTEAFF. The CDR3 nucleotides read TGTGCCAGCAGCCAAGGCAGACAGCCCGAGAACACTGAAGCTTTCTTT.

The chain joins TRBV18 to TRBJ1-1; D remains ambiguous. Germline V gives CDR1 KGHSH, CDR2 LQKENI. The CDR3 has 17 residues. V lost 3 bases and J lost 0, with 17 bases in between. The CDR3 is CASSPSMDFIMNTEAFF. The CDR3 bases are TGTGCCAGCTCACCGAGTATGGACTTTATCATGAACACTGAAGCTTTCTTT.

The J gene is TRBJ2-7, the V gene TRBV6-5; 9 bases map to TRBD2. CDR1 is MNHEY, CDR2 SVGAGI, per germline. V dropped 7 bases and J dropped 3; count of bases not matched to a gene: 10. The CDR3 loop spans 15 amino acids. The CDR3 DNA sequence: TGTGCCAGCACCCCCGGAGCGGGGGGCGGCTACGAGCAGTACTTC. This codes for CASTPGAGGGYEQYF.

This chain uses TRBV10-3 with TRBJ1-6; no reliable D call. CDR1 and CDR2 from the germline V gene are ENHRY and SYGVKD. There are 15 residues in the CDR3. The V end was cut by 6 bases, the J end by 1 base, with 10 bases between. The CDR3 nucleotides read TGTGCCATCAGACCTCTAGATTCCTATAATTCACCCCTCCACTTT. Translation gives CAIRPLDSYNSPLHF.

The V and J genes are TRBV6-6 and TRBJ2-1; D gene ambiguous. This CDR3 has 11 amino acids. Germline CDR1 and CDR2: MNHNY and SVGAGI (reference sequence). The V end was cut by 10 bases, the J end by 7 bases, with 11 bases between. DNA of the CDR3: TGTGCCACCAGGATCACTAATGAGCAGTTCTTC. It specifies CATRITNEQFF.

The rearrangement links TRBV5-6 to TRBJ1-4, with 9 positions matching TRBD1. V was clipped by 0 bases and J by 7 bases; unmatched bases: 4. CDR1 and CDR2 from the germline V gene are SGHDT and YYEEEE. The CDR3 contains 15 residues. The CDR3, as DNA: TGTGCCAGCAGCTTGGCCCCGGGACAGGGTGAAAAACTGTTTTTT. Its translation is CASSLAPGQGEKLFF.

The CDR3 region has the DNA TGCGCCAGCAGCTCGGAGAACACCTATGGCTACACCTTC. It encodes CASSSENTYGYTF. V usage is TRBV5-1 and J usage is TRBJ1-2; D unresolved. Trimming stripped 3 bases from V and 4 bases from J, with 10 bases between. Germline CDR1 SGHRS, CDR2 YFSETQ. The CDR3 has 13 amino acids. Full variable domain (outside the CDR3, taken from reference TRBV5-1 and TRBJ1-2): KAGVTQTPRYLIKTRGQQVTLSCSPISGHRSVSWYQQTPGQGLQFLFEYFSETQRNKGNFPGRFSGRQFSNSRSEMNVSTLELGDSALYLCASSSENTYGYTFGSGTRLTVV.

This chain joins TRBV19 and TRBJ2-3; D possibly corresponds to TRBD1 (6 bases). This CDR3 is built from 15 residues. Germline-derived CDR1 and CDR2 are LNHDA and SQIVND (reference sequence). V shed 2 bases and J shed 2 bases, with 11 bases lying between them. The CDR3 DNA reads as TGTGCCAGTAGTATATCGGGACAAACCACAGATACGCAGTATTTT. Translated: CASSISGQTTDTQYF. The variable domain in full, completed from reference TRBV19 and TRBJ2-3, reads DGGITQSPKYLFRKEGQNVTLSCEQNLNHDAMYWYRQDPGQGLRLIYYSQIVNDFQKGDIAEGYSVSREKKESFPLTVTSAQKNPTAFYLCASSISGQTTDTQYFGPGTRLTVL.

The chain carries TRBV4-1 and TRBJ2-3; TRBD2 matches at 8 bases. The CDR3 has 15 amino acids. CDR1 is MGHRA and CDR2 is YSYEKL in the germline V gene. The V segment lost 4 bases and the J segment 0 bases; nucleotides outside the gene matches: 3. In nucleotides, the CDR3 is TGCGCCAGCAGCCCGACTAGCGCTAGCACAGATACGCAGTATTTT. Protein: CASSPTSASTDTQYF.

The CDR3 protein is CASSPQSGTGTNTEAFF. CDR3 nucleotides: TGTGCCAGCTCACCACAGTCCGGGACAGGGACGAACACTGAAGCTTTCTTT. The chain employs TRBV18 and TRBJ1-1, with TRBD1 matching over 9 bases. With V trimmed by 1 base and J by 1 base, 7 bases remained unmatched. CDR1 and CDR2 from the germline V gene are KGHSH and LQKENI. The CDR3 spans 17 residues.

The V gene is TRBV28, the J gene TRBJ1-1; 10 bases agree with TRBD1. The junction had 13 bases not matched to a gene; V was cut back by 4 bases and J by 5 bases. CDR3 size: 17 residues. Germline assignment: CDR1 MDHEN and CDR2 SYDVKM. The CDR3 protein is CASSSLGQGEGKTEAFF. In nucleotides, the CDR3 is TGTGCCAGCAGTTCACTCGGACAGGGGGAAGGGAAAACTGAAGCTTTCTTT.

The V gene is TRBV30, the J gene TRBJ2-3, with 7 bases that match TRBD1. J was trimmed by 4 bases and V by 5 bases; bases with no gene match: 6. The CDR3 extends over 13 amino acids. CDR1 is GTSNPN and CDR2 is SVGIG in the germline V gene (reference sequence). CDR3 sequence (DNA): TGTGCCTGGGGCCTACAGGGGTCAGATACGCAGTATTTT. This gives the protein CAWGLQGSDTQYF. Full variable domain (rest looked up from reference TRBV30 and TRBJ2-3): SQTIHQWPATLVQPVGSPLSLECTVEGTSNPNLYWYRQAAGRGLQLLFYSVGIGQISSEVPQNLSASRPQDRQFILSSKKLLLSDSGFYLCAWGLQGSDTQYFGPGTRLTVL.

The V gene is TRBV2, the J gene TRBJ1-5; D possibly corresponds to TRBD1 (5 bases). The CDR3 runs 16 residues. Germline lookup yields CDR1 SNHLY and CDR2 FYNNEI. The germline V and J ends were trimmed by 6 bases and 6 bases, with 21 bases remaining between them. CDR3 nucleotides: TGTGCCAGCAGCGGAAGGGGACTGCGGAGTGGTCAGCCCCAGCATTTT. It encodes CASSGRGLRSGQPQHF.

The chain carries TRBV4-1 and TRBJ2-1, with 9 positions matching TRBD2. This CDR3 is 16 amino acids long. After removal of 4 bases from V and 8 bases from J, the junction contained 12 bases not matched to a gene. The V gene's germline CDR1 is MGHRA and CDR2 YSYEKL. The CDR3 coding sequence is TGCGCCAGCAGCCTCTACCTAGCGGGGAGCCTCGATGAGCAGTTCTTC. It encodes CASSLYLAGSLDEQFF.

J is TRBJ2-3 and V is TRBV6-5, with 7 bases that match TRBD2. This CDR3 region has 15 residues. Germline-derived CDR1 and CDR2 are MNHEY and SVGAGI. V was clipped by 5 bases and J by 6 bases; unmatched bases: 11. DNA of the CDR3: TGTGCCAGCAGTATGGCGGGAGTTTTTGGGGATACGCAGTATTTT. Translation gives CASSMAGVFGDTQYF.